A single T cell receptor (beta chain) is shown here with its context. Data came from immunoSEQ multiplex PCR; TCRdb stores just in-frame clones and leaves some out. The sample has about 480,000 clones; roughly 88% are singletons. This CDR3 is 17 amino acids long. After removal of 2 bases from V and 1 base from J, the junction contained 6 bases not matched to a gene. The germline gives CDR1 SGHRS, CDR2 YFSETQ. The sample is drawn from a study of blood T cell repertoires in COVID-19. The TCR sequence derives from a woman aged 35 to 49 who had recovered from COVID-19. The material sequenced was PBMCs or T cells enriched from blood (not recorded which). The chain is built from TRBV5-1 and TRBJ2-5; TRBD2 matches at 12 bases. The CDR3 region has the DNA TGCGCCAGCAGCTTCAGACTAGCGGGAGTGACCCAAGAGACCCAGTACTTC. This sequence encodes CASSFRLAGVTQETQYF.